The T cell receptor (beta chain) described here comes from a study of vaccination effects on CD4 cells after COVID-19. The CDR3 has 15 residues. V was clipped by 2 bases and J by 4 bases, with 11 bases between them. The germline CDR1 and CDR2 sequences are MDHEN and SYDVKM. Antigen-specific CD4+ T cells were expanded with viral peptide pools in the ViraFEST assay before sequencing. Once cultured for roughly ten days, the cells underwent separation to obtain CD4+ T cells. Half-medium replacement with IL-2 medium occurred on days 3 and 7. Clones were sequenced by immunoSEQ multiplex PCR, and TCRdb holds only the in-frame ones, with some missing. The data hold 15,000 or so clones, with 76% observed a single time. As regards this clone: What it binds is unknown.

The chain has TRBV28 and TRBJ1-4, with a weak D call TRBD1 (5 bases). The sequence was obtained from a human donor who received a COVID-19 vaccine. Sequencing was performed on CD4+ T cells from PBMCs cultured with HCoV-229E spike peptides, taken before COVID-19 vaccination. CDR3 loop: CASSLGGRVNEKLFF. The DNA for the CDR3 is TGTGCCAGCAGTTTAGGAGGCAGGGTTAATGAAAAACTGTTTTTT.